The rows below give T cell receptor beta chains drawn from one sample of a study of cytomegalovirus exposure and HLA in healthy donors. Here immunoSEQ multiplex PCR was the method, and the copy in TCRdb shows in-frame clones only, minus some. The repertoire holds 300,000 to 400,000 clones, with roughly 86% as singletons. Sample: PBMCs. These receptors all come from a man younger than 45 in good health and CMV-seronegative. The CDR3 runs from the conserved cysteine through the conserved F or W. A D gene is named only where the DNA matches it firmly. Size is omitted from some rows. Given values are once, few, many or a class for expanded clones.

v_gene: TRBV5-5
j_gene: TRBJ1-2
abundance: .
d_gene: TRBD1
CDR3aa: CASSPPGQGANYGYTF
CDR3nt: TGTGCCAGCAGCCCACCGGGACAGGGGGCGAACTATGGCTACACCTTC

v_gene: TRBV6-5
j_gene: TRBJ2-7
abundance: once
d_gene: .
CDR3aa: CASRHDGRASYEQYF
CDR3nt: TGTGCCAGCAGACACGACGGGCGGGCGTCTTACGAGCAGTACTTC

v_gene: TRBV11-2
j_gene: TRBJ2-5
abundance: .
d_gene: .
CDR3aa: CASSSKRQMGETQYF
CDR3nt: TGTGCCAGCAGCTCCAAACGACAAATGGGAGAGACCCAGTACTTC

v_gene: TRBV13
j_gene: TRBJ2-5
abundance: .
d_gene: .
CDR3aa: CASSHAALYEETQYF
CDR3nt: TGTGCCAGCAGCCACGCGGCACTATATGAAGAGACCCAGTACTTC

v_gene: TRBV5-1
j_gene: TRBJ1-2
abundance: once
d_gene: .
CDR3aa: CASSVTGSNYGYTF
CDR3nt: TGCGCCAGCAGCGTAACAGGTTCTAACTATGGCTACACCTTC

v_gene: TRBV7-9
j_gene: TRBJ2-5
abundance: .
d_gene: .
CDR3aa: CASSLTTPETQYF
CDR3nt: TGTGCCAGCAGCCTGACTACCCCCGAGACCCAGTACTTC

v_gene: TRBV7-9
j_gene: TRBJ2-2
abundance: .
d_gene: TRBD1
CDR3aa: CASSSRSEGAPANTGELFF
CDR3nt: TGTGCCAGCAGCTCCAGAAGTGAGGGGGCCCCCGCGAACACCGGGGAGCTGTTTTTT

v_gene: TRBV6-5
j_gene: TRBJ1-5
abundance: .
d_gene: .
CDR3aa: CASSYGRANQPQHF
CDR3nt: TGTGCCAGCAGTTACGGCAGGGCCAATCAGCCCCAGCATTTT

v_gene: TRBV5-1
j_gene: TRBJ2-7
abundance: .
d_gene: TRBD2
CDR3aa: CASSSRGLAGEQYF
CDR3nt: TGCGCCAGCAGCTCCAGGGGACTAGCGGGGGAGCAGTACTTC

v_gene: TRBV4-1
j_gene: TRBJ2-3
abundance: .
d_gene: .
CDR3aa: CASSQAPDRSDTQYF
CDR3nt: TGCGCCAGCAGCCAAGCTCCCGACAGATCAGATACGCAGTATTTT

v_gene: TRBV30
j_gene: TRBJ2-1
abundance: .
d_gene: .
CDR3aa: CAWKRQALTYNEQFF
CDR3nt: TGTGCCTGGAAGAGACAGGCATTAACTTACAATGAGCAGTTCTTC

v_gene: TRBV2
j_gene: TRBJ2-7
abundance: .
d_gene: TRBD1
CDR3aa: CASSDSRGFYEQYF
CDR3nt: TGTGCCAGCAGTGATAGCAGGGGGTTTTACGAGCAGTACTTC

v_gene: TRBV6-5
j_gene: TRBJ2-1
abundance: .
d_gene: .
CDR3aa: CASSYSIGTLEQFF
CDR3nt: TGTGCCAGCAGTTACTCCATCGGGACACTTGAGCAGTTCTTC

v_gene: TRBV2
j_gene: TRBJ2-2
abundance: .
d_gene: TRBD2
CDR3aa: CASSSYTGTKNTGELFF
CDR3nt: TGTGCCAGCAGTTCATATACCGGGACTAAGAACACCGGGGAGCTGTTTTTT

v_gene: TRBV18
j_gene: TRBJ1-2
abundance: .
d_gene: TRBD1
CDR3aa: CASSPSRGQEFYGYTF
CDR3nt: TGTGCCAGCTCACCTTCGAGGGGACAGGAGTTCTATGGCTACACCTTC

v_gene: TRBV9
j_gene: TRBJ1-4
abundance: .
d_gene: .
CDR3aa: CASSVGQATNEKLFF
CDR3nt: TGTGCCAGCAGCGTAGGACAGGCAACTAATGAAAAACTGTTTTTT

v_gene: TRBV28
j_gene: TRBJ1-1
abundance: .
d_gene: .
CDR3aa: CASSSYSTEAFF
CDR3nt: TGTGCCAGCAGTTCTTATAGTACTGAAGCTTTCTTT

v_gene: TRBV5-1
j_gene: TRBJ1-1
abundance: .
d_gene: .
CDR3aa: CASSLVGALNTEAFF
CDR3nt: TGCGCCAGCAGCTTGGTGGGAGCTTTGAACACTGAAGCTTTCTTT

v_gene: TRBV19
j_gene: TRBJ1-1
abundance: once
d_gene: .
CDR3aa: CASRSLGGAEAFF
CDR3nt: TGTGCCAGTAGGTCTCTCGGAGGGGCTGAAGCTTTCTTT

v_gene: TRBV5-1
j_gene: TRBJ1-6
abundance: .
d_gene: TRBD1
CDR3aa: CASSVNRDSFPLHF
CDR3nt: TGCGCCAGCAGCGTCAATCGGGACAGCTTTCCCCTCCACTTT

v_gene: TRBV18
j_gene: TRBJ2-2
abundance: .
d_gene: TRBD1
CDR3aa: CASSPSGQGARTGELFF
CDR3nt: TGTGCCAGCTCACCATCGGGTCAGGGGGCGAGAACCGGGGAGCTGTTTTTT

v_gene: TRBV5-1
j_gene: TRBJ1-6
abundance: .
d_gene: .
CDR3aa: CASSLDIPNSPLHF
CDR3nt: TGCGCCAGCAGCTTGGACATACCGAATTCACCCCTCCACTTT

v_gene: TRBV15
j_gene: TRBJ1-1
abundance: .
d_gene: TRBD1
CDR3aa: CATSSLGGAGMRTEAFF
CDR3nt: TGTGCCACCAGCAGTCTAGGGGGCGCGGGGATGAGAACTGAAGCTTTCTTT

v_gene: TRBV18
j_gene: TRBJ2-1
abundance: .
d_gene: TRBD2
CDR3aa: CASSPPSGSYNEQFF
CDR3nt: TGTGCCAGCTCACCGCCTAGCGGGTCGTACAATGAGCAGTTCTTC

v_gene: TRBV4-1
j_gene: TRBJ1-4
abundance: .
d_gene: .
CDR3aa: CASSQSTRETTNEKLFF
CDR3nt: TGCGCCAGCAGCCAGTCGACACGGGAGACAACTAATGAAAAACTGTTTTTT

v_gene: TRBV10-3
j_gene: TRBJ1-5
abundance: once
d_gene: TRBD1
CDR3aa: CAIRQGADQPQHF
CDR3nt: TGTGCCATCAGGCAGGGGGCAGATCAGCCCCAGCATTTT

v_gene: TRBV6-5
j_gene: TRBJ2-3
abundance: once
d_gene: .
CDR3aa: CASRVTGLSTDTQYF
CDR3nt: TGTGCCAGCAGAGTTACAGGGTTGAGCACAGATACGCAGTATTTT

v_gene: TRBV5-4
j_gene: TRBJ2-7
abundance: .
d_gene: .
CDR3aa: CASSPPGVPYEQYF
CDR3nt: TGTGCCAGCAGCCCGCCGGGGGTTCCCTACGAGCAGTACTTC

v_gene: TRBV7-2
j_gene: TRBJ1-6
abundance: .
d_gene: TRBD1
CDR3aa: CASRDRAAAPLHF
CDR3nt: TGTGCCAGCAGGGACAGGGCCGCGGCACCCCTCCACTTT

v_gene: TRBV5-1
j_gene: TRBJ2-1
abundance: .
d_gene: TRBD1
CDR3aa: CASSPIQGYNEQFF
CDR3nt: TGCGCCAGCAGCCCTATACAGGGGTACAATGAGCAGTTCTTC

v_gene: TRBV5-1
j_gene: TRBJ1-2
abundance: .
d_gene: .
CDR3aa: CASRPTGSWGYTF
CDR3nt: TGCGCCAGCAGGCCTACAGGGTCCTGGGGCTACACCTTC

v_gene: TRBV7-9
j_gene: TRBJ1-5
abundance: .
d_gene: TRBD1
CDR3aa: CASSLTGGSQPQHF
CDR3nt: TGTGCCAGCAGCCTGACAGGGGGTAGTCAGCCCCAGCATTTT

v_gene: TRBV7-6
j_gene: TRBJ2-7
abundance: .
d_gene: TRBD2
CDR3aa: CASSSSKGTSGGFAYEQYF
CDR3nt: TGTGCCAGCAGCTCCTCTAAGGGGACTAGCGGGGGGTTCGCCTACGAGCAGTACTTC

v_gene: TRBV2
j_gene: TRBJ1-5
abundance: .
d_gene: .
CDR3aa: CASSEAQTALGQPQHF
CDR3nt: TGTGCCAGCAGTGAAGCGCAGACAGCGCTCGGTCAGCCCCAGCATTTT

v_gene: TRBV6-5
j_gene: TRBJ2-7
abundance: .
d_gene: TRBD2
CDR3aa: CASSYGRGGGTYEQYF
CDR3nt: TGTGCCAGCAGTTACGGTCGTGGGGGAGGGACCTACGAGCAGTACTTC

v_gene: TRBV19
j_gene: TRBJ1-3
abundance: .
d_gene: TRBD1
CDR3aa: CASRMGQASGNTIYF
CDR3nt: TGTGCCAGTAGGATGGGACAGGCCTCTGGAAACACCATATATTTT

v_gene: TRBV7-8
j_gene: TRBJ1-4
abundance: .
d_gene: TRBD1
CDR3aa: CASSLGLTGLDEKLFF
CDR3nt: TGTGCCAGCAGCTTAGGCTTGACAGGGCTTGATGAAAAACTGTTTTTT

v_gene: TRBV10-1
j_gene: TRBJ1-2
abundance: .
d_gene: TRBD1
CDR3aa: CASSDRTGENYGYTF
CDR3nt: TGCGCCAGCAGTGACCGGACAGGGGAAAACTATGGCTACACCTTC

v_gene: TRBV5-1
j_gene: TRBJ1-2
abundance: .
d_gene: .
CDR3aa: CASSLTGDNYGYTF
CDR3nt: TGCGCCAGCAGCTTGACAGGAGATAACTATGGCTACACCTTC

v_gene: TRBV7-6
j_gene: TRBJ2-7
abundance: .
d_gene: TRBD1
CDR3aa: CASSQGQGGYEQYF
CDR3nt: TGTGCCAGCAGCCAGGGACAGGGTGGATACGAGCAGTACTTC